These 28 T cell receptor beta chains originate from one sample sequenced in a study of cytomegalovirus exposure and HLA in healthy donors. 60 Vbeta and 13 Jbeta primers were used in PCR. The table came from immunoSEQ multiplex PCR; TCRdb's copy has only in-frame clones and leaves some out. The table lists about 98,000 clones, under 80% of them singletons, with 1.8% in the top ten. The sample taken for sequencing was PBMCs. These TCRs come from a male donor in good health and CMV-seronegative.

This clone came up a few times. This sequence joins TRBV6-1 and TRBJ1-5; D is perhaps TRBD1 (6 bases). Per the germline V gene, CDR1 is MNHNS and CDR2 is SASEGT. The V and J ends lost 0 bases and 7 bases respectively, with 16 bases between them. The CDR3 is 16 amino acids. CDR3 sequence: CASSEAKRGRGQPQHF. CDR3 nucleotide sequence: TGTGCCAGCAGTGAAGCAAAACGGGGAAGGGGGCAGCCCCAGCATTTT.

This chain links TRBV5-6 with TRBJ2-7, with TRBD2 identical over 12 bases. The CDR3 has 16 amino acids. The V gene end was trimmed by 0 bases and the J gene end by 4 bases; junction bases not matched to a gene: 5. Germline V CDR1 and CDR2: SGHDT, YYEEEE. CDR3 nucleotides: TGTGCCAGCAGCTTGGTGGCTAGCGGGAGGGAATACGAGCAGTACTTC. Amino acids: CASSLVASGREYEQYF. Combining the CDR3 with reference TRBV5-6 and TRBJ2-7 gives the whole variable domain DAGVTQSPTHLIKTRGQQVTLRCSPKSGHDTVSWYQQALGQGPQFIFQYYEEEERQRGNFPDRFSGHQFPNYSSELNVNALLLGDSALYLCASSLVASGREYEQYFGPGTRLTVT.

This CDR3 reads CASSPGTGKLSSWNYGYTF. CDR3 coding DNA: TGTGCCAGCAGTCCCGGGACAGGGAAGTTGAGCTCCTGGAACTATGGCTACACCTTC. V gene TRBV2 combines with J gene TRBJ1-2; TRBD1 matches 9 bases. This CDR3 contains 19 residues. Germline V CDR1 and CDR2: SNHLY, FYNNEI. Unmatched junction bases numbered 18, after V lost 5 bases and J lost 2 bases.

In DNA form, the CDR3 reads TGTGCCAGCAGTAGGACTAGCGGGAGCCCAGATACGCAGTATTTT. As protein: CASSRTSGSPDTQYF. The rearrangement links TRBV28 to TRBJ2-3, with 13 bases identical to TRBD2. After removal of 5 bases from V and 4 bases from J, the junction contained 3 bases not matched to a gene. The CDR3 runs 15 residues. The V gene's germline CDR1 is MDHEN and CDR2 SYDVKM.

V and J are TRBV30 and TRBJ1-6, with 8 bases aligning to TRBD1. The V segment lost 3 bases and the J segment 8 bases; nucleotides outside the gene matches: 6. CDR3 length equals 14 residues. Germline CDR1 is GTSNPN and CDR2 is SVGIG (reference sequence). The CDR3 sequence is CAWSSGQGDSPLHF. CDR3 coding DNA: TGTGCCTGGAGCAGTGGACAGGGCGATTCACCCCTCCACTTT.

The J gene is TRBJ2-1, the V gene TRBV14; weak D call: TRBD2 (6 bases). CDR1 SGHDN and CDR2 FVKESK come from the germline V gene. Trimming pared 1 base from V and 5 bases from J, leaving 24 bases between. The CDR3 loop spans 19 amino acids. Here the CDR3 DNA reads TGTGCCAGCAGCCAAGTTGGGGTGTCCGGGACTCCACGTAACAATGAGCAGTTCTTC. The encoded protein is CASSQVGVSGTPRNNEQFF.

CDR3 loop: CASRPQGDQRESSYNEQFF. CDR3 sequence (DNA): TGTGCCAGCAGGCCGCAAGGGGATCAGCGGGAGAGCTCCTACAATGAGCAGTTCTTC. The chain links TRBV21-1 to TRBJ2-1; the table gives TRBD2 as D, unverified against the DNA. TRBV21-1 is a pseudogene locus. This CDR3 has 19 amino acids.

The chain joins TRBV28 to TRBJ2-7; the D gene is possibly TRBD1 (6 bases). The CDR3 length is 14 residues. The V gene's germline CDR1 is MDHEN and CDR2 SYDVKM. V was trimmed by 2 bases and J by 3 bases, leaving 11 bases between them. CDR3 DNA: TGTGCCAGCAGTTTAGGGGGCTTAGGCTACGAGCAGTACTTC. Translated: CASSLGGLGYEQYF.

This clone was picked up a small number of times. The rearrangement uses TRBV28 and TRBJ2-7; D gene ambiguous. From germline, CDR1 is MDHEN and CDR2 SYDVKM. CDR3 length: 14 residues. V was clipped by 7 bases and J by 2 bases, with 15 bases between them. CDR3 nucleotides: TGTGCCAGCATGGGTGGCAGGCTTGCCTACGAGCAGTACTTC. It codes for CASMGGRLAYEQYF.

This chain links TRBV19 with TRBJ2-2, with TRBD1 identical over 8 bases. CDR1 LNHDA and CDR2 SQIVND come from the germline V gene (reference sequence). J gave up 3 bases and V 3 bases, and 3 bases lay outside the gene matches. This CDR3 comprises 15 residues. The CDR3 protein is CASSMGQEYTGELFF. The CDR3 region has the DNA TGTGCCAGTAGTATGGGACAGGAGTACACCGGGGAGCTGTTTTTT.

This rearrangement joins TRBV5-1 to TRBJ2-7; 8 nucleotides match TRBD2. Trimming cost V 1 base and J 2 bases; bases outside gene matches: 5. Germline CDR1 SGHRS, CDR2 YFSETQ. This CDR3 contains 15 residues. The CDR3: CASSLSLAGPYEQYF. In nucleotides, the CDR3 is TGCGCCAGCAGCTTGAGTCTAGCGGGCCCCTACGAGCAGTACTTC.

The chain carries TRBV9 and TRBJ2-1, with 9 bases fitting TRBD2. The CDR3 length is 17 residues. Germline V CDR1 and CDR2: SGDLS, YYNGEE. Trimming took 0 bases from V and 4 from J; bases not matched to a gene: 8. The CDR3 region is CASSVVSGRTSYNEQFF. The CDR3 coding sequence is TGTGCCAGCAGCGTAGTCAGCGGGAGGACCAGTTACAATGAGCAGTTCTTC.

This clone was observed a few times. The CDR3 DNA reads TGCGCCAGCAGCACAGGGAACACCGGGGAGCTGTTTTTT. The encoded protein is CASSTGNTGELFF. The chain couples TRBV5-1 to TRBJ2-2; weak D call: TRBD1 (5 bases). Trimming shortened V by 4 bases and J by 1 base, and 5 bases separated the two germline ends. The CDR3 is 13 amino acids. The germline V gene encodes CDR1 SGHRS and CDR2 YFSETQ. Full variable domain (remainder filled in from reference TRBV5-1 and TRBJ2-2): KAGVTQTPRYLIKTRGQQVTLSCSPISGHRSVSWYQQTPGQGLQFLFEYFSETQRNKGNFPGRFSGRQFSNSRSEMNVSTLELGDSALYLCASSTGNTGELFFGEGSRLTVL.

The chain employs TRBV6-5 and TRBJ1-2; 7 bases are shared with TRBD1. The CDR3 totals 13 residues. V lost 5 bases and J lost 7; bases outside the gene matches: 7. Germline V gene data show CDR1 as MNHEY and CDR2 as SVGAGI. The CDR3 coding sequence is TGTGCCAGCAGTAAGACCGACAGGGTTGGCTACACCTTC. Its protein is CASSKTDRVGYTF.

As DNA, the CDR3 is TGTGCCAGCAGCTTGAGGAACAGGGGGCTGGCTGAAGCTTTCTTT. Protein: CASSLRNRGLAEAFF. This rearrangement joins TRBV5-4 to TRBJ1-1, with TRBD1 matching over 9 bases. With 1 base clipped from V and 6 bases from J, the junction kept 7 bases outside the gene matches. The CDR3 length is 15 residues. Germline V gene data show CDR1 as SGHNT and CDR2 as YYREEE (reference sequence). Drawing the rest from reference TRBV5-4 and TRBJ1-1, the complete variable domain is ETGVTQSPTHLIKTRGQQVTLRCSSQSGHNTVSWYQQALGQGPQFIFQYYREEENGRGNFPPRFSGLQFPNYSSELNVNALELDDSALYLCASSLRNRGLAEAFFGQGTRLTVV.

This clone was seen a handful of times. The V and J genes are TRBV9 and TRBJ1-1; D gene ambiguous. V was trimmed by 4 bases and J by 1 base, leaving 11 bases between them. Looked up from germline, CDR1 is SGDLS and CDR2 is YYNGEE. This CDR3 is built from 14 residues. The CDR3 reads CASSYDGENTEAFF. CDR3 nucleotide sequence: TGTGCCAGCAGCTACGACGGGGAGAACACTGAAGCTTTCTTT.

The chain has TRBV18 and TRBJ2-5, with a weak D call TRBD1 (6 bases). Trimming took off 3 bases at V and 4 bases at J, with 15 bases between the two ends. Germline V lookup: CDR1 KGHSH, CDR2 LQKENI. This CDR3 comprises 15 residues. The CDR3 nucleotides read TGTGCCAGCTCACCGACAGGTCGGGCAGGAGAGACCCAGTACTTC. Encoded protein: CASSPTGRAGETQYF.

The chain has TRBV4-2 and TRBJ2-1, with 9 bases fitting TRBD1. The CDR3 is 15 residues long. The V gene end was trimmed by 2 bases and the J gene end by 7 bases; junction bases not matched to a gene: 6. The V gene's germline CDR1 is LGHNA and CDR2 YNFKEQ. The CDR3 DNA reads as TGTGCCAGCAGCCAACATAGGACAGGGGAAAATGAGCAGTTCTTC. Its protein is CASSQHRTGENEQFF.

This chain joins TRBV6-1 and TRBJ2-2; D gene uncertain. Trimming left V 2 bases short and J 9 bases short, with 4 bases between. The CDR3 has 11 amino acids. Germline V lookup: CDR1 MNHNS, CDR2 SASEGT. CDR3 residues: CASSEWRELFF. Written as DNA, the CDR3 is TGTGCCAGCAGTGAATGGCGGGAGCTGTTTTTT.

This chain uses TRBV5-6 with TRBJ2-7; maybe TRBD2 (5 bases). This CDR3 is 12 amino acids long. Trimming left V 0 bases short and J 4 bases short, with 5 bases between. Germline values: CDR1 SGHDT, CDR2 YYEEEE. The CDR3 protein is CASSLGGYEQYF. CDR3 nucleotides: TGTGCCAGCAGCTTGGGAGGGTACGAGCAGTACTTC.

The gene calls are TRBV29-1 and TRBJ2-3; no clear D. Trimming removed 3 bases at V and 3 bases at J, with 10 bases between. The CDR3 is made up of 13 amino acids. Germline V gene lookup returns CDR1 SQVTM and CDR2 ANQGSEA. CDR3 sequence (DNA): TGCAGCGTTGAGGAGTTGGCGACAGATACGCAGTATTTT. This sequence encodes CSVEELATDTQYF.

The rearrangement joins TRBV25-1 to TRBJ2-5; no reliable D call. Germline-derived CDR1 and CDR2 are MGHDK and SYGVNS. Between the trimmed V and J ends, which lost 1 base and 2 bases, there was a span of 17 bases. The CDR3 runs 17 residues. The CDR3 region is CASSEFREARSQETQYF. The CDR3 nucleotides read TGTGCCAGCAGTGAATTTCGAGAGGCCCGATCTCAAGAGACCCAGTACTTC.

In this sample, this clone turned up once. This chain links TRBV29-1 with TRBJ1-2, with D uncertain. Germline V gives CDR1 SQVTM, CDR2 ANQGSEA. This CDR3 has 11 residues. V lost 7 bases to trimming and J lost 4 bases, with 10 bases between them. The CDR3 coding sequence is TGCAGCGGCGAGGTGGCCTATGGCTACACCTTC. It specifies CSGEVAYGYTF.

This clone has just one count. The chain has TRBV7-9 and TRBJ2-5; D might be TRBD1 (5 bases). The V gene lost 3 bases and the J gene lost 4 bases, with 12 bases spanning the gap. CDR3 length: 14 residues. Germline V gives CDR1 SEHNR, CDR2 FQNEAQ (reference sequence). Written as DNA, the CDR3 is TGTGCCAGCAGCTTCGCCGGACACCTAGAGACCCAGTACTTC. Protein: CASSFAGHLETQYF.

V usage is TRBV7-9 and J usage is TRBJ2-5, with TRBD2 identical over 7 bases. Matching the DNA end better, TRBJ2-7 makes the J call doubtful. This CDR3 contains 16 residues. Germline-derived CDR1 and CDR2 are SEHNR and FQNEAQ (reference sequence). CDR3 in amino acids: CASSLVAGEGIDEQYF. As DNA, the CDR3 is TGTGCCAGCAGCTTAGTCGCGGGGGAAGGGATAGACGAGCAGTACTTC.

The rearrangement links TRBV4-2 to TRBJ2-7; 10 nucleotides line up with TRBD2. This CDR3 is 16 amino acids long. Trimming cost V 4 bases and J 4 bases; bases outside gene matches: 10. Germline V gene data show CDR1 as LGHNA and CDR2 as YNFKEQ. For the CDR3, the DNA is TGTGCCAGCAGCCGAGCCCTAGCGGGAGTAAAATACGAGCAGTACTTC. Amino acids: CASSRALAGVKYEQYF.

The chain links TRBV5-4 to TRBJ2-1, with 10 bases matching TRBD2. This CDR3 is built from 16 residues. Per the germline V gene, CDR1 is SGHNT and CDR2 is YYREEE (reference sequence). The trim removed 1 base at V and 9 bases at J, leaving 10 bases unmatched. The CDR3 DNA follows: TGTGCCAGCAGCTTGAAGTCGTTAGCGGGAGGTCTTGAGCAGTTCTTC. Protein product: CASSLKSLAGGLEQFF.

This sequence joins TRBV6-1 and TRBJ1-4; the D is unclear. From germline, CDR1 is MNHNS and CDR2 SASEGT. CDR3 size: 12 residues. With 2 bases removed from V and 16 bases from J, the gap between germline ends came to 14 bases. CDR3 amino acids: CASSEFEGRKFF. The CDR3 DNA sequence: TGTGCCAGCAGTGAATTTGAGGGTCGGAAGTTTTTT.